This TCR beta chain was found in a study of T cells in Graves' hyperthyroidism and ophthalmopathy. Amplification of TCR beta CDR3 regions was performed using RNA transcripts as template. The HTBI primer set drove a first-round RT-PCR of the TCR CDR3. TCRdb fed the multiplex PCR reads into MiXCR, producing one record per CDR3 protein. The repertoire holds about 98,000 distinct CDR3 sequences, with approximately 39% as singletons. Only one count was recorded for this clonotype. This may come from a read error, since a much larger clone is one base off. With 0 bases removed from V and 7 bases from J, the gap between germline ends came to 13 bases. Germline loops: CDR1 MGHRA, CDR2 YSYEKL. The CDR3 contains 15 residues.

This TCR was recovered from a woman aged 25-40 years with Graves' hyperthyroidism. This chain links TRBV4-1 with TRBJ1-5; unclear D gene. Input material: peripheral blood or thyroid tissue (not recorded which). CDR3: CASSQDERIGQPQHF. Written as DNA, the CDR3 is TGCGCCAGCAGCCAAGACGAGAGGATCGGACAGCCCCAGCATTTT.